Listed below are T cell receptor beta chains from one sample, sequenced in a study of CD8 T cells in Susac syndrome. TCRdb fed the immunoSEQ multiplex PCR reads into MiXCR, producing one record per CDR3 protein. This sample has about 400,000 distinct CDR3 sequences; around 85% occur once, and the top ten carry approximately 0.12%. The sequenced sample was CD8+ T cells from PBMCs. The receptors were sampled from a human donor with multiple sclerosis. The CDR3 runs from the conserved cysteine through the conserved F or W. A D gene is named only where the DNA matches it firmly. Not all rows give a size; the values are once, few, many and, for expanded clones, a class.

>TRBV6-5|TRBJ1-1|-|-
CASSYDSRNTEAFF
TGTGCCAGCAGTTACGACAGTAGGAACACTGAAGCTTTCTTT
>TRBV12-3/TRBV12-4|TRBJ2-1|-|-
CASSFPSQDIYNEQFF
TGTGCCAGCAGTTTCCCGAGTCAGGATATCTACAATGAGCAGTTCTTC
>TRBV28|TRBJ2-2|-|-
CASSFDSKVANTGELFF
TGTGCCAGCAGTTTCGATAGCAAAGTCGCGAACACCGGGGAGCTGTTTTTT
>TRBV12-5|TRBJ2-2|TRBD1|-
CASAAPGQMNTGELFF
TGTGCTAGTGCCGCCCCGGGACAGATGAACACCGGGGAGCTGTTTTTT
>TRBV30|TRBJ2-3|TRBD2|-
CAWSVGGAYTDTQYF
TGTGCCTGGAGTGTCGGGGGGGCCTACACAGATACTCAGTATTTT
>TRBV2|TRBJ1-1|TRBD1|-
CASGGWDRDFTEAFF
TGTGCCAGCGGTGGGTGGGACAGAGACTTCACTGAAGCTTTCTTT
>TRBV6-6|TRBJ1-2|-|few
CASSYTGVLNYGYTF
TGTGCCAGCAGTTACACCGGAGTATTGAACTATGGCTACACCTTC
>TRBV19|TRBJ2-1|-|-
CASKLSGYNEQFF
TGTGCCAGTAAACTCTCGGGATACAATGAGCAGTTCTTC
>TRBV27|TRBJ2-1|TRBD2|-
CASSSAGGGNEQFF
TGTGCCAGCAGTTCAGCGGGAGGAGGAAATGAGCAGTTCTTC
>TRBV28|TRBJ2-5|-|-
CASTSVEKETQYF
TGTGCCAGCACCTCGGTTGAAAAAGAGACCCAGTACTTC
>TRBV7-9|TRBJ1-1|-|-
CASSPPGILSNTEAFF
TGTGCCAGCAGCCCCCCCGGGATCCTCTCGAACACTGAAGCTTTCTTT
>TRBV29-1|TRBJ2-7|TRBD1|-
CSVEGTETSSYEQYF
TGCAGCGTTGAGGGGACAGAGACAAGCTCCTACGAGCAGTACTTC
>TRBV20-1|TRBJ2-1|-|few
CSAPSYNNEQFF
TGCAGTGCCCCGAGCTACAACAATGAGCAGTTCTTC
>TRBV5-1|TRBJ2-1|TRBD1|-
CASSLGTGGGEQFF
TGCGCCAGCAGCCTGGGGACAGGGGGCGGTGAGCAGTTCTTC
>TRBV28|TRBJ1-1|-|-
CASSSSTGSLWAEAFF
TGTGCCAGCAGTTCATCTACGGGCTCGTTATGGGCTGAAGCTTTCTTT
>TRBV5-1|TRBJ2-3|TRBD1|-
CASSQRDRGNGVADTQYF
TGCGCCAGCAGCCAGAGGGACAGGGGGAATGGAGTAGCAGATACGCAGTATTTT
>TRBV28|TRBJ2-2|-|-
CASSFEGGAGELFF
TGTGCCAGCAGTTTCGAAGGGGGTGCCGGGGAGCTGTTTTTT
>TRBV19|TRBJ1-1|-|-
CASSMMGGPEAFF
TGTGCCAGTAGTATGATGGGAGGACCTGAAGCTTTCTTT
>TRBV5-6|TRBJ1-1|-|-
CASSLIGTPRGTEAFF
TGTGCCAGCAGCCTTATTGGGACGCCCAGGGGCACTGAAGCTTTCTTT
>TRBV7-9|TRBJ1-6|-|-
CASSLDGGDSPLHF
TGTGCCAGCAGCCTCGACGGGGGTGATTCACCCCTCCACTTT
>TRBV3-1|TRBJ2-1|-|-
CASSRLPGPKEQFF
TGTGCCAGCAGCCGACTCCCGGGTCCAAAAGAGCAGTTCTTC
>TRBV25-1|TRBJ1-2|TRBD1|-
CASTVGTGYGYTF
TGTGCCAGCACCGTCGGGACAGGCTATGGCTACACCTTC
>TRBV5-1|TRBJ1-1|TRBD1|-
CASSEDRAGPEAFF
TGCGCCAGCAGCGAGGACAGGGCAGGGCCTGAAGCTTTCTTT
>TRBV7-3|TRBJ2-2|-|-
CASSLKGDGTGELFF
TGTGCCAGCAGCTTAAAGGGGGACGGCACCGGGGAGCTGTTTTTT
>TRBV29-1|TRBJ1-4|-|-
CSVESGDAGPEKLFF
TGCAGCGTTGAAAGTGGGGACGCCGGACCGGAAAAACTGTTTTTT
>TRBV6-5|TRBJ2-1|TRBD2|-
CASTLRGGGADEQFF
TGTGCCAGCACCCTCCGGGGCGGGGGGGCCGATGAGCAGTTCTTC